This TCR beta chain was captured by sequencing in a study of identical twins. This clonotype was detected only a few times. Its antigen is still unknown. Trimming left V 0 bases short and J 15 bases short, with 18 bases between. Germline CDR1 is LGHNA and CDR2 is YSLEER. This CDR3 region has 14 residues. Study observations and caveats: High-abundance cord blood beta clonotypes had fewer insertions; memory repertoires showed none. Zero-insertion analyses might be partly confounded by invariant T cells like MAIT and iNKT.

Healthy Caucasians, and only they, were the donors. Using its own MiXCR run on the 5' RACE reads, TCRdb lists one record per CDR3 protein. Of around 490,000 distinct CDR3 sequences in the sample, roughly an eighth are singletons; the top ten hold approximately 0.98%. These sequences were also reported in another study, on yellow fever vaccine responses in identical twins.

This chain uses TRBV4-3 with TRBJ2-1; D possibly corresponds to TRBD2 (6 bases). Source material: CD4+ T cells sorted from blood. The clonotype comes from a woman aged 18-29 years in good health. The CDR3: CASSQDPLASSVFF. CDR3 nucleotides: TGCGCCAGCAGCCAAGATCCACTAGCCTCATCCGTGTTCTTC.